The 27 T cell receptor beta chains presented below share a single source sample, sequenced in a study of CD8 T cells in ankylosing spondylitis. TCRdb redid the calling of the 5' RACE reads with MiXCR, one entry per CDR3 protein. The repertoire holds 200,000 or so distinct CDR3 sequences, with 13% as singletons. The sample taken for sequencing was blood, either unsorted or a sorted T cell fraction (not recorded which). The receptors were gathered from a female donor with ankylosing spondylitis or in good health (not recorded which).

This clonotype was counted at least ten times. V usage is TRBV7-9 and J usage is TRBJ1-3, with 7 bases fitting TRBD1. The CDR3 runs 14 residues. The germline V gene has CDR1 SEHNR and CDR2 FQNEAQ (reference sequence). Trimming took 5 bases from V and 3 from J; bases not matched to a gene: 4. The CDR3 region is CASSIQGIGNTIYF. CDR3 coding DNA: TGTGCCAGCAGCATACAGGGGATTGGAAACACCATATATTTT.

The gene calls are TRBV18 and TRBJ2-3; D remains unclear. V was shortened by 2 bases and J by 3 bases, with 21 bases between the two germline ends. This CDR3 has 18 residues. Germline V CDR1 and CDR2: KGHSH, LQKENI. In DNA form, the CDR3 reads TGTGCCAGCTCACCATTACCAAGTACCCCGTCGGGTACAGATACGCAGTATTTT. Translated: CASSPLPSTPSGTDTQYF.

This clonotype was seen repeatedly, ten times or more. This sequence joins TRBV5-4 and TRBJ2-3; D is unclear. The CDR3 sequence is 14 residues long. Germline CDR1 reads SGHNT; CDR2 reads YYREEE (reference sequence). V dropped 4 bases and J dropped 3 bases, with 12 bases sitting between them. Here the CDR3 reads CASSVLLGTDTQYF. CDR3 in DNA: TGTGCCAGCAGCGTATTGCTAGGAACAGATACGCAGTATTTT.

This clonotype was seen ten or more times. The V and J genes are TRBV5-5 and TRBJ2-3, with 13 bases identical to TRBD2. J was trimmed by 4 bases and V by 2 bases; bases with no gene match: 1. There are 15 residues in the CDR3. Germline CDR1 SGHKS, CDR2 YYEKEE (reference sequence). The CDR3 nucleotides read TGTGCCAGCAGCTTACTAGCGGGAGGGGCAGATACGCAGTATTTT. Amino acids: CASSLLAGGADTQYF.

This chain joins TRBV6-2 or TRBV6-3 and TRBJ1-5; a possible D gene is TRBD1 (6 bases). With 5 bases removed from V and 9 bases from J, the gap between germline ends came to 20 bases. This CDR3 is built from 15 residues. CDR1 is MNHEY, CDR2 SVGEGT, per germline. The CDR3 DNA follows: TGTGCCAGCAGTACCCACTCAGGGGCCGTAGGGCCCCAGCATTTT. Amino acid sequence: CASSTHSGAVGPQHF.

The rearrangement uses TRBV18 and TRBJ2-5; 8 bases line up with TRBD1. The ends lost 1 base at V and 3 bases at J; junction bases unmatched: 4. The CDR3 is made up of 15 amino acids. Germline V CDR1 and CDR2: KGHSH, LQKENI. CDR3 loop: CASSPLQGAEETQYF. CDR3 sequence (DNA): TGTGCCAGCTCACCACTTCAGGGGGCCGAAGAGACCCAGTACTTC.

This clonotype was seen only a few times. The V gene is TRBV20-1, the J gene TRBJ2-1, with TRBD2 as a possible D gene (6 bases). The CDR3 is 13 amino acids. The V gene lost 5 bases and the J gene lost 5 bases, with 13 bases spanning the gap. CDR1 is DFQATT and CDR2 is SNEGSKA in the germline V gene (reference sequence). The CDR3, as DNA: TGCAGTGCTGGGGGGTCGCGGGACAATGAGCAGTTCTTC. Its protein is CSAGGSRDNEQFF.

This clonotype was seen repeatedly, ten times or more. V and J are TRBV3-1 and TRBJ2-3, with 8 positions matching TRBD1. Germline V gives CDR1 LGHDT, CDR2 YNNKEL (reference sequence). Trimming removed 6 bases from V and 1 base from J; junction bases left unmatched: 3. This CDR3 has 14 amino acids. Here the CDR3 DNA reads TGTGCCAGCAGGATGACAGGGGGCACAGATACGCAGTATTTT. This encodes CASRMTGGTDTQYF.

The sample holds a few counts of this clonotype. The chain has TRBV12-3 or TRBV12-4 and TRBJ1-4; 7 positions agree with TRBD1. There are 15 residues in the CDR3. V dropped 6 bases and J dropped 8; count of bases not matched to a gene: 12. The CDR3 sequence is CASSPPGVTGEKLFF. In DNA, the CDR3 is TGTGCCAGCAGCCCCCCCGGCGTGACAGGGGAAAAACTGTTTTTT.

This clonotype was counted at least ten times. Sequence at one end of the junction differs from germline and may be a read error. The V and J genes are TRBV27 and TRBJ2-1, with D possibly called TRBD1 or TRBD2 (5 bases each). In germline, CDR1 is MNHEY, CDR2 SMNVEV (reference sequence). The CDR3 sequence is 12 residues long. Here the CDR3 reads CASRPPGGVKVF. The CDR3 DNA is TGTGCCAGCAGACCACCTGGGGGAGTTAAGGTCTTC.

This chain links TRBV27 with TRBJ1-5, with D maybe TRBD1 (5 bases). The CDR3 is 15 residues long. The V and J ends lost 5 bases and 6 bases respectively, with 17 bases between them. The V gene's germline CDR1 is MNHEY and CDR2 SMNVEV (reference sequence). Here the CDR3 DNA reads TGTGCCAGCAGTACCGGGGGTCGGATCGGTCAGCCCCAGCATTTT. This sequence encodes CASSTGGRIGQPQHF.

Notes on this clonotype: This may stem from a read error, because a much larger clone lies one nucleotide away. This chain links TRBV20-1 with TRBJ2-1; D tentatively reads TRBD1 or TRBD2 (6 bases each). The germline gives CDR1 DFQATT, CDR2 SNEGSKA (reference sequence). The CDR3 has 14 residues. Trimming took 1 base from V and 7 from J, leaving 14 bases between them. The CDR3 sequence is CSARAGAAENEQFF. For the CDR3, the DNA is TGCAGTGCTAGAGCGGGGGCCGCCGAGAATGAGCAGTTCTTC.

This clonotype was observed a few times. In DNA form, the CDR3 reads TGTGCCAGCAGCCTTATAACAGGGGTCCGCAATGAGCAGTTCTTC. This translates into CASSLITGVRNEQFF. The rearrangement joins TRBV12-3 or TRBV12-4 to TRBJ2-1; TRBD1 matches at 7 bases. The CDR3 is 15 residues long. The trim removed 6 bases at V and 6 bases at J, leaving 11 bases unmatched.

The table lists this clonotype with a few counts. The chain joins TRBV5-5 to TRBJ2-7, with 8 bases aligning to TRBD2. The germline gives CDR1 SGHKS, CDR2 YYEKEE (reference sequence). The V segment lost 5 bases and the J segment 6 bases; nucleotides outside the gene matches: 10. The length of the CDR3 is 14 residues. The CDR3 protein is CASSQRERGGEQYF. Written as DNA, the CDR3 is TGTGCCAGCAGTCAGCGGGAGAGGGGTGGCGAGCAGTACTTC.

This clonotype has at least ten counts. The genes are TRBV3-1 and TRBJ1-2; D is undetermined. The V and J ends lost 0 bases and 2 bases respectively, with 7 bases between them. This CDR3 is 14 amino acids long. In germline, CDR1 is LGHDT, CDR2 YNNKEL (reference sequence). The CDR3 DNA is TGTGCCAGCAGCCAAGATAGACAAAACTATGGCTACACCTTC. Residues: CASSQDRQNYGYTF.

Many counts were recorded for this clonotype. This sequence joins TRBV9 and TRBJ1-4; 9 nucleotides match TRBD1. Germline assignment: CDR1 SGDLS and CDR2 YYNGEE. With V trimmed by 2 bases and J by 7 bases, 6 bases remained unmatched. The CDR3 sequence is 15 residues long. The chain's CDR3 is CASSVQDRGGEKLFF. The CDR3 DNA follows: TGTGCCAGCAGCGTCCAGGACAGGGGAGGTGAAAAACTGTTTTTT.

This clonotype was counted many times. This chain uses TRBV2 with TRBJ2-3, with a weak D call TRBD2 (5 bases). V gave up 4 bases and J gave up 3 bases, with 14 bases separating them. There are 15 residues in the CDR3. The V gene's germline CDR1 is SNHLY and CDR2 FYNNEI. The CDR3 bases are TGTGCCAGCAGTGGCGGGCTAGAGGGAACAGATACGCAGTATTTT. Translation gives CASSGGLEGTDTQYF.

CDR3 sequence: CASSLLGASNEQFF. DNA of the CDR3: TGTGCCAGCAGCCTACTGGGGGCGAGCAATGAGCAGTTCTTC. The V and J genes are TRBV7-9 and TRBJ2-1; TRBD1 is a possible D gene (6 bases). With 5 bases removed from V and 6 bases from J, the gap between germline ends came to 14 bases. The CDR3 loop spans 14 amino acids. Germline lookup yields CDR1 SEHNR and CDR2 FQNEAQ (reference sequence). The full variable domain, its missing parts supplied by reference TRBV7-9 and TRBJ2-1, is DTGVSQNPRHKITKRGQNVTFRCDPISEHNRLYWYRQTLGQGPEFLTYFQNEAQLEKSRLLSDRFSAERPKGSFSTLEIQRTEQGDSAMYLCASSLLGASNEQFFGPGTRLTVL.

This clonotype was seen repeatedly, ten times or more. This rearrangement joins TRBV29-1 to TRBJ2-1; D call uncertain. This CDR3 is 14 amino acids long. Trimming left V 0 bases short and J 10 bases short, with 16 bases between. Germline CDR1 SQVTM, CDR2 ANQGSEA. CDR3 sequence: CSVEDLLRGREQFF. The CDR3 region has the DNA TGCAGCGTTGAAGATCTTCTGCGTGGGCGGGAGCAGTTCTTC.

This clonotype came up many times. The chain employs TRBV9 and TRBJ2-7; D uncertain. The V gene lost 0 bases and the J gene lost 3 bases, with 10 bases spanning the gap. CDR3 length: 14 amino acids. Germline CDR1 SGDLS, CDR2 YYNGEE. The CDR3 sequence: CASSVGARVYEQYF. CDR3 nucleotide sequence: TGTGCCAGCAGCGTAGGAGCCAGAGTCTACGAGCAGTACTTC.

This clonotype was seen at least ten times. The chain carries TRBV4-3 and TRBJ1-2; D gene uncertain. V lost 7 bases and J lost 0, with 15 bases in between. The CDR3 sequence is 15 residues long. Germline CDR1 is LGHNA and CDR2 is YSLEER. CDR3 sequence reads: CASTQWGGSNYGYTF. In nucleotides, the CDR3 is TGCGCCAGCACCCAGTGGGGAGGTTCTAACTATGGCTACACCTTC.

The genes are TRBV7-9 and TRBJ1-4, with a possible D match to TRBD1 (5 bases). CDR1 and CDR2 (germline): SEHNR, FQNEAQ (reference sequence). CDR3 length: 17 amino acids. Trimming left V 1 base short and J 8 bases short, with 20 bases between. Here the CDR3 reads CASSLEGRVGGGEKLFF. For the CDR3, the DNA is TGTGCCAGCAGCTTAGAAGGCAGGGTTGGCGGCGGGGAAAAACTGTTTTTT.

The sample holds many counts of this clonotype. The gene calls are TRBV4-2 and TRBJ1-2; D is possibly TRBD1 (5 bases). The ends were cut back, 0 bases at V and 4 bases at J, with 18 bases in the middle. Per germline, CDR1 LGHNA and CDR2 YNFKEQ. The CDR3 covers 17 residues. This chain's CDR3 is CASSQDRTFQGGYGYTF. CDR3 DNA: TGTGCCAGCAGCCAAGATCGGACATTTCAGGGTGGCTATGGCTACACCTTC.

On this clonotype itself: This may stem from a read error, because a much larger clone lies one nucleotide away. Here the CDR3 omits its conserved ending phenylalanine or tryptophan, so a read error is the likely source. The rearrangement links TRBV6-2 or TRBV6-3 to TRBJ2-2; D may be TRBD2 (5 bases). V lost 6 bases and J 4 bases, leaving 18 bases between the germline ends. Germline CDR1 MNHEY, CDR2 SVGEGT. The CDR3 sequence is 16 residues long. The CDR3 region has the DNA TGTGCCAGCAGGCATTACGGGATTCTGGGCACCGGGGAGCTGTTTCTT. It is translated as CASRHYGILGTGELFL.

The chain has TRBV7-9 and TRBJ1-1, with TRBD1 identical over 10 bases. Germline-derived CDR1 and CDR2 are SEHNR and FQNEAQ (reference sequence). CDR3 length: 17 amino acids. J was trimmed by 5 bases and V by 3 bases; bases with no gene match: 12. This CDR3 is CASSFPRQGAGGTEAFF. CDR3 sequence (DNA): TGTGCCAGCAGCTTTCCGAGACAGGGGGCAGGAGGTACTGAAGCTTTCTTT.

This clonotype was counted at least ten times. The chain recombines TRBV2 with TRBJ2-7; 14 bases match TRBD2. This CDR3 comprises 17 residues. Germline values: CDR1 SNHLY, CDR2 FYNNEI. V trimming: 2 bases; J trimming: 5 bases; junction bases outside the gene matches: 8. The CDR3 DNA sequence: TGTGCCAGCAGTGAAATGAAAGGACTAGCGGGAGGAGACGAGCAGTACTTC. It translates to CASSEMKGLAGGDEQYF.

This clonotype was observed at least ten times. The chain couples TRBV6-1 to TRBJ2-3; 7 bases match TRBD2. Germline-derived CDR1 and CDR2 are MNHNS and SASEGT. This CDR3 has 16 amino acids. Unmatched junction bases numbered 7, after V lost 4 bases and J lost 0 bases. The CDR3 loop is CASSGRFGGSTDTQYF. As DNA, the CDR3 is TGTGCCAGCAGTGGAAGATTCGGGGGGAGCACAGATACGCAGTATTTT.